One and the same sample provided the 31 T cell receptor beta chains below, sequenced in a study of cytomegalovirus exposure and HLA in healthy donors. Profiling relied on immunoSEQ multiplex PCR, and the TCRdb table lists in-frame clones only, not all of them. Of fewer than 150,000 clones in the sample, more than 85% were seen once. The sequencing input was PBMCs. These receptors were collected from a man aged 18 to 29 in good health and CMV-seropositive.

CDR3 protein: CASSFSGSAGEQYF. Written as DNA, the CDR3 is TGTGCCAGCAGTTTTAGCGGGAGTGCTGGCGAGCAGTACTTC. The V call is TRBV27, the J call TRBJ2-7; the match to TRBD2 covers 9 bases. Per the germline V gene, CDR1 is MNHEY and CDR2 is SMNVEV (reference sequence). The CDR3 has 14 amino acids. Trimming removed 3 bases from V and 6 bases from J; junction bases left unmatched: 6.

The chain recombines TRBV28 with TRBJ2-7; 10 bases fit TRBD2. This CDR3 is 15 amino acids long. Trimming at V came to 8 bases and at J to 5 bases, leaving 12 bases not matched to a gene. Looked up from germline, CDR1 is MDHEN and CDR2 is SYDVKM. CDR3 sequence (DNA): TGTGCCAGCTGGGGAGGGACTAGCGAAAGGAACGAGCAGTACTTC. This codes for CASWGGTSERNEQYF. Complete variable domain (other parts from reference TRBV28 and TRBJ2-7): DVKVTQSSRYLVKRTGEKVFLECVQDMDHENMFWYRQDPGLGLRLIYFSYDVKMKEKGDIPEGYSVSREKKERFSLILESASTNQTSMYLCASWGGTSERNEQYFGPGTRLTVT.

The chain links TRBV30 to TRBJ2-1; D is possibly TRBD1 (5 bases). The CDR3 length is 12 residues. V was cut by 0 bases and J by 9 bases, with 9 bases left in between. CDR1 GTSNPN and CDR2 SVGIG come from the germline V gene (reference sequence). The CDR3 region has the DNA TGTGCCTGGAGTGTAGCAGGGTTTGAGCAGTTCTTC. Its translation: CAWSVAGFEQFF.

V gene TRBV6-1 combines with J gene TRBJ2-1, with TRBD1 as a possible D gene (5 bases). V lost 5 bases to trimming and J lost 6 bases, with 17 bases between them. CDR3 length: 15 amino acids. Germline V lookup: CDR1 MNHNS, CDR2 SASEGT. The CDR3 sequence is CASSKIDSLSNEQFF. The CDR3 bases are TGTGCCAGCAGTAAAATCGACAGCTTATCCAATGAGCAGTTCTTC.

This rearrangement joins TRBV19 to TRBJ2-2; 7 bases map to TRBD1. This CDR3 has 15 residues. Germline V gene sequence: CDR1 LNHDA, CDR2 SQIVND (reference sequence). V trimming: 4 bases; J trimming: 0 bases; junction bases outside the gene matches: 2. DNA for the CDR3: TGTGCCAGTAGTACAGGACAGGCGAACACCGGGGAGCTGTTTTTT. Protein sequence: CASSTGQANTGELFF.

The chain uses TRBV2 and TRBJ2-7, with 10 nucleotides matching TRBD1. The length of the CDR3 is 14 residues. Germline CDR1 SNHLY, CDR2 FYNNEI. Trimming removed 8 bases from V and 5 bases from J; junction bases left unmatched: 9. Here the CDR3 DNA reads TGTGCCAGCTGGAAAGGGACAGGGGTCGACGAGCAGTACTTC. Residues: CASWKGTGVDEQYF. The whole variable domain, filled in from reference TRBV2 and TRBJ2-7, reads EPEVTQTPSHQVTQMGQEVILRCVPISNHLYFYWYRQILGQKVEFLVSFYNNEISEKSEIFDDQFSVERPDGSNFTLKIRSTKLEDSAMYFCASWKGTGVDEQYFGPGTRLTVT.

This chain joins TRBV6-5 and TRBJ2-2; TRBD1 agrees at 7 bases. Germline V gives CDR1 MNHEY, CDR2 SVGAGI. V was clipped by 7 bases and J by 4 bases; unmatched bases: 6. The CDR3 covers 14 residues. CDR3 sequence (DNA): TGTGCCAGCACGGGACAGTCACTCACCGGGGAGCTGTTTTTT. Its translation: CASTGQSLTGELFF.

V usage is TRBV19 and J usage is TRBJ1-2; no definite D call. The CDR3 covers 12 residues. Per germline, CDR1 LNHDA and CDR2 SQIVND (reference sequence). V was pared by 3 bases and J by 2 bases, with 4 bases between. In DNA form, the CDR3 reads TGTGCCAGTAGTATCTTCAACTATGGCTACACCTTC. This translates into CASSIFNYGYTF.

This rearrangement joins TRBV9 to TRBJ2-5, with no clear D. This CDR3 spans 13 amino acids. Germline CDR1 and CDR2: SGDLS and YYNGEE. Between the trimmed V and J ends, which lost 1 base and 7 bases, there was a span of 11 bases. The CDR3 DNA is TGTGCCAGCAGCGTATCCCCGCCGGGGACCCAGTACTTC. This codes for CASSVSPPGTQYF.

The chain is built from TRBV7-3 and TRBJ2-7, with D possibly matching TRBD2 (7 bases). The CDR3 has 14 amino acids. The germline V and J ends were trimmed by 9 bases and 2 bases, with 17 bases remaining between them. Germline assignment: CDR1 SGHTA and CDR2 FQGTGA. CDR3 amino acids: CASQRTGGPYEQYF. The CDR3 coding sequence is TGTGCCAGTCAACGGACGGGGGGCCCCTACGAGCAGTACTTC. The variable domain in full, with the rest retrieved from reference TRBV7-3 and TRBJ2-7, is GAGVSQTPSNKVTEKGKYVELRCDPISGHTALYWYRQSLGQGPEFLIYFQGTGAADDSGLPNDRFFAVRPEGSVSTLKIQRTERGDSAVYLCASQRTGGPYEQYFGPGTRLTVT.

CDR3: CAWSIGGTEAFF. CDR3 DNA: TGTGCCTGGAGTATCGGGGGTACTGAAGCTTTCTTT. This chain connects TRBV30 to TRBJ1-1; a weak D match, TRBD1 (5 bases). V lost 2 bases, J lost 5 bases, and 9 bases lay in between. CDR1 and CDR2 from the germline V gene are GTSNPN and SVGIG (reference sequence). The length of the CDR3 is 12 residues.

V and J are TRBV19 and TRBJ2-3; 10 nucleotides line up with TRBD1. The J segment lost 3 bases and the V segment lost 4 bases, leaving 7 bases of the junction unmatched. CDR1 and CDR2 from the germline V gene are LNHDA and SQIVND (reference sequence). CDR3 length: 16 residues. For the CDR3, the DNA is TGTGCCAGTAGTACTACCCCGGGACAGGGGACAGATACGCAGTATTTT. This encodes CASSTTPGQGTDTQYF.

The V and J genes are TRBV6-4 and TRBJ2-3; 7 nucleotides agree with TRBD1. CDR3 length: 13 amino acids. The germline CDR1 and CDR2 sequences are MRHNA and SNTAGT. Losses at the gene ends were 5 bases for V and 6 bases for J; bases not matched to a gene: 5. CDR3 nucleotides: TGTGCCAGCAGTCCACAGGGGAAGGATACGCAGTATTTT. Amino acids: CASSPQGKDTQYF.

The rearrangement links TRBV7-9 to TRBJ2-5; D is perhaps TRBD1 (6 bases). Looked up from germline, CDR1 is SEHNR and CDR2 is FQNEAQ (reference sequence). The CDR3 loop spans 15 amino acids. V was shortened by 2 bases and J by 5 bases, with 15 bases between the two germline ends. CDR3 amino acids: CASSLMQGLGETQYF. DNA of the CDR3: TGTGCCAGCAGCTTAATGCAGGGGCTAGGGGAGACCCAGTACTTC.

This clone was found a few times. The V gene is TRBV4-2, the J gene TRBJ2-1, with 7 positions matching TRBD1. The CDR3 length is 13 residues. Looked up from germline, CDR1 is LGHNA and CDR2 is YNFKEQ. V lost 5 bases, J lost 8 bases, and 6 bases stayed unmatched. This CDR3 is CASSMDRKYEQFF. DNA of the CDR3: TGTGCCAGCAGCATGGACAGGAAGTATGAGCAGTTCTTC.

The CDR3 is CASRTPGTFYNEQFF. The CDR3 coding sequence is TGTGCCAGCAGGACTCCCGGGACTTTCTACAATGAGCAGTTCTTC. This chain links TRBV11-2 with TRBJ2-1, with D possibly matching TRBD2 (6 bases). V was trimmed by 6 bases and J by 3 bases, leaving 15 bases between them. This CDR3 contains 15 residues. Looked up from germline, CDR1 is SGHAT and CDR2 is FQNNGV.

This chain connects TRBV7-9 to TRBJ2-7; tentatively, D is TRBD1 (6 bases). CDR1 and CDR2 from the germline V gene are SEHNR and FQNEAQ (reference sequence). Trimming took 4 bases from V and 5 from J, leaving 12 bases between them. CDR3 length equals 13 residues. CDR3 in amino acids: CASSWDTYNEQYF. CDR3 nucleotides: TGTGCCAGCAGCTGGGACACTTATAACGAGCAGTACTTC.

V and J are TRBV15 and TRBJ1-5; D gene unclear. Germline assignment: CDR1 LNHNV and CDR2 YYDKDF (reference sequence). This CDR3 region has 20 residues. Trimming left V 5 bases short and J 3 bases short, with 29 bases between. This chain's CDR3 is CATSRRRIMKRETHNQPQHF. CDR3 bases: TGTGCCACCAGCCGCCGCCGGATTATGAAGAGGGAAACCCACAATCAGCCCCAGCATTTT.

This CDR3 reads CASRAGTGGTNTEAFF. The CDR3 bases are TGTGCCAGCAGGGCCGGGACAGGGGGGACGAACACTGAAGCTTTCTTT. The chain recombines TRBV14 with TRBJ1-1, with TRBD1 identical over 11 bases. From germline, CDR1 is SGHDN and CDR2 FVKESK. CDR3 size: 16 residues. V dropped 6 bases and J dropped 1; count of bases not matched to a gene: 7.

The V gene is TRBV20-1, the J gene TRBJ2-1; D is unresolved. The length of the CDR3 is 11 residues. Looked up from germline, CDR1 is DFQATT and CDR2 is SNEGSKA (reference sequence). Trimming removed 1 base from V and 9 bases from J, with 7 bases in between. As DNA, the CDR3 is TGCAGTGCTAGAGCTAGAGGTGAGCAGTTCTTC. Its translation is CSARARGEQFF.

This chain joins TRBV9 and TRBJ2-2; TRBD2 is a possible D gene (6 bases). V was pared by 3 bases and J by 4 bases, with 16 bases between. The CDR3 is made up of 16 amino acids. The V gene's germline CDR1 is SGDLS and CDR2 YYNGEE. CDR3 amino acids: CASSDRRVGVTGELFF. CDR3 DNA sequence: TGTGCCAGCAGCGACAGGAGGGTAGGGGTCACCGGGGAGCTGTTTTTT.

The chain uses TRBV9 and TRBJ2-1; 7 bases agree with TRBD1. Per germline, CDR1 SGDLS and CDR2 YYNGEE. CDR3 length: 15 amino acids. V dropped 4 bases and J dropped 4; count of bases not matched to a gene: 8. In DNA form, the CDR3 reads TGTGCCAGCAGCCGTGAGGGACAGTTGTACAATGAGCAGTTCTTC. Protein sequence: CASSREGQLYNEQFF.

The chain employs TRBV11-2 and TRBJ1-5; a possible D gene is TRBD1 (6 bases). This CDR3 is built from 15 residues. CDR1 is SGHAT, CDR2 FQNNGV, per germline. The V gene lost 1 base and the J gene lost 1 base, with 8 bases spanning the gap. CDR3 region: CASSLGGGSNQPQHF. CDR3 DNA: TGTGCCAGCAGCTTAGGAGGGGGAAGCAATCAGCCCCAGCATTTT.

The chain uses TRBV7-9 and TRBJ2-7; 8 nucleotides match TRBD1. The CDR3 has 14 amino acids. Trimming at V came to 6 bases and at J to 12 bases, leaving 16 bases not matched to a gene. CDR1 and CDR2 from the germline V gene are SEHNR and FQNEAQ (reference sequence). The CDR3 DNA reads TGTGCCAGCAGTCCGTTTGGGACAGGCGGGCCCCTGTACTTC. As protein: CASSPFGTGGPLYF.

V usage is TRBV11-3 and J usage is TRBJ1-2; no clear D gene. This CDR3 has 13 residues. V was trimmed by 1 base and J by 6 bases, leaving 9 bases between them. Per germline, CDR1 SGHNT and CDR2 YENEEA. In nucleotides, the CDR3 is TGTGCCAGCAGCTTAGTAGCGGGGAATGGCTACACCTTC. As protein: CASSLVAGNGYTF. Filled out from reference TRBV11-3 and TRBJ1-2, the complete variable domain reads EAGVVQSPRYKIIEKKQPVAFWCNPISGHNTLYWYLQNLGQGPELLIRYENEEAVDDSQLPKDRFSAERLKGVDSTLKIQPAELGDSAVYLCASSLVAGNGYTFGSGTRLTVV.

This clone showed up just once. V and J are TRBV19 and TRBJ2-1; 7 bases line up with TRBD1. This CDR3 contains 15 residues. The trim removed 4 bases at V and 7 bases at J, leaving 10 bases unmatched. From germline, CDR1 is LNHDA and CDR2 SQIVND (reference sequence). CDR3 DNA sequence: TGTGCCAGTAGTAGAGACAGGGTAGTTAAGAATGAGCAGTTCTTC. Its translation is CASSRDRVVKNEQFF.

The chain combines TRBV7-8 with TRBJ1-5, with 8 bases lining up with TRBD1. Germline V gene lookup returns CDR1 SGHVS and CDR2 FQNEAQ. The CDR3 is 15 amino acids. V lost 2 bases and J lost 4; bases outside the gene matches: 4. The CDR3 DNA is TGTGCCAGCAGCTTAAGGGGACAGGATAATCAGCCCCAGCATTTT. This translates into CASSLRGQDNQPQHF.

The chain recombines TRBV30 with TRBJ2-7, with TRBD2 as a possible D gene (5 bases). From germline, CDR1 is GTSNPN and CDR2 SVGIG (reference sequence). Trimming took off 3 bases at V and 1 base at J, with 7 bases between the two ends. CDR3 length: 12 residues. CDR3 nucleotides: TGTGCCTGGAGAGCGGATTCCTACGAGCAGTACTTC. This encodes CAWRADSYEQYF. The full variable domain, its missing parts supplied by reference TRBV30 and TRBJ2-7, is SQTIHQWPATLVQPVGSPLSLECTVEGTSNPNLYWYRQAAGRGLQLLFYSVGIGQISSEVPQNLSASRPQDRQFILSSKKLLLSDSGFYLCAWRADSYEQYFGPGTRLTVT.

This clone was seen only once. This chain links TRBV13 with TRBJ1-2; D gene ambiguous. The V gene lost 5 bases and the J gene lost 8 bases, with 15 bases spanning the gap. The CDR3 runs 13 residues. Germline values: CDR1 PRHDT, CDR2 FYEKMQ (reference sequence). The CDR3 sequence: CASSGGEWEGYTF. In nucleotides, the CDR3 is TGTGCCAGCAGCGGAGGCGAGTGGGAGGGCTACACCTTC. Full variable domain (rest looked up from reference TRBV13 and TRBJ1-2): AAGVIQSPRHLIKEKRETATLKCYPIPRHDTVYWYQQGPGQDPQFLISFYEKMQSDKGSIPDRFSAQQFSDYHSELNMSSLELGDSALYFCASSGGEWEGYTFGSGTRLTVV.

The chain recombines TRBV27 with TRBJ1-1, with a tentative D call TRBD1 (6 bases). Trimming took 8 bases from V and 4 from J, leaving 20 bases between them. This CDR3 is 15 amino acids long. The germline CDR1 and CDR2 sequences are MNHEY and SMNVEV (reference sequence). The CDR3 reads CASVHGRGDRTEAFF. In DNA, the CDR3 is TGTGCCAGCGTCCATGGCAGGGGAGATCGCACTGAAGCTTTCTTT.

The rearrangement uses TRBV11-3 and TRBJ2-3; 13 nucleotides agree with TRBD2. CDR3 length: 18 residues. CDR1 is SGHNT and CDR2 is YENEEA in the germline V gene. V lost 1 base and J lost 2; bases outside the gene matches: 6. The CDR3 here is CASSLAPGLAGFTDTQYF. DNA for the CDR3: TGTGCCAGCAGCTTAGCACCGGGACTAGCGGGATTCACAGATACGCAGTATTTT.